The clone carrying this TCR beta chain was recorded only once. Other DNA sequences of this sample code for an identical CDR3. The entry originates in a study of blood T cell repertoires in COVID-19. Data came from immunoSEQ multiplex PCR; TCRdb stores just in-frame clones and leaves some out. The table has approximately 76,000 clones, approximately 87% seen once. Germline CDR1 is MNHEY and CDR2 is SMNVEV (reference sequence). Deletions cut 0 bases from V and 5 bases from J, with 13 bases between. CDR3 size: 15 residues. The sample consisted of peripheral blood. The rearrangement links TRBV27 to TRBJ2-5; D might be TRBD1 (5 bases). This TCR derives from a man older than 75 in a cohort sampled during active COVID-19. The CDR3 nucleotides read TGTGCCAGCAGTTTATCGGGGCAGGGTACGGAGACCCAGTACTTC. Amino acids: CASSLSGQGTETQYF.